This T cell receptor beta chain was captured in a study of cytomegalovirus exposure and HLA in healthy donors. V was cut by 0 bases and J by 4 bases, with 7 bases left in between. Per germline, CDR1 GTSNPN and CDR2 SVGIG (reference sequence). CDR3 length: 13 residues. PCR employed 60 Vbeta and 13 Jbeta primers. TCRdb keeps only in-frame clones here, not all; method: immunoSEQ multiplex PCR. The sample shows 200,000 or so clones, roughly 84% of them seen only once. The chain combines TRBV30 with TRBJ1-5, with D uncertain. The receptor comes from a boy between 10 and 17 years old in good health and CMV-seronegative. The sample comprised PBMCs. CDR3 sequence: CAWSVRENQPQHF. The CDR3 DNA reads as TGTGCCTGGAGTGTGAGGGAGAATCAGCCCCAGCATTTT.